Listed below are T cell receptor beta chains from one sample, sequenced in a study of blood T cell repertoires in COVID-19. Assay used: immunoSEQ multiplex PCR; TCRdb lists only in-frame clones, some missing. The repertoire includes over 200,000 clones, approximately 90% of them detected once, and approximately 2.5% sits in the top ten. Material for sequencing was peripheral blood. The origin of the receptors is a man aged 30 to 45 with COVID-19, enrolled during active disease. Each CDR3 is given with its conserved first and last residue. The order of the fields is clone size, V gene, J gene, CDR3 protein. Rows give clone size only sometimes, using once, few, many, or a class for an expanded clone.

.	TRBV30	TRBJ1-1	CAWAAGMNTEAFF
.	TRBV10-3	TRBJ1-3	CAISESSGTISGNTIYF
.	TRBV27	TRBJ1-1	CASSRLQTGNTEAFF
.	TRBV14	TRBJ1-6	CASSQGTVDSPLHF
.	TRBV18	TRBJ2-7	CASSWQDWDEQYF
.	TRBV28	TRBJ2-2	CATNTGQSNTGELFF
.	TRBV15	TRBJ2-7	CATSRDPGGGSYEQYF
.	TRBV2	TRBJ1-2	CANREAANYGYTF
.	TRBV9	TRBJ2-5	CASSAQQGGETQYF
.	TRBV3-1/TRBV3-2	TRBJ1-1	CASSLSTGVNTEAFF
.	TRBV9	TRBJ1-6	CASSVGRTSSYNSPLHF
.	TRBV10-3	TRBJ1-1	CAISENEGAAFF
.	TRBV7-9	TRBJ1-6	CASSLVSGVGNSPLHF
.	TRBV28	TRBJ1-1	CASTGGLWTEAFF
.	TRBV2	TRBJ1-1	CASSRAGTANTEAFF
.	TRBV5-1	TRBJ2-3	CASSSQQYRDTQYF
few	TRBV4-2	TRBJ2-1	CASSQDGSGTSNEQFF
.	TRBV27	TRBJ2-7	CASSHERGGYEQYF
few	TRBV7-9	TRBJ2-7	CASSLLQGGEQYF
.	TRBV28	TRBJ1-2	CASTPRGNYGYTF
.	TRBV14	TRBJ2-5	CASSQDWGQGAPGGIEETQYF
.	TRBV6-5	TRBJ1-5	CASSKGQGYQPQHF
.	TRBV11-2	TRBJ2-1	CASSSGTGPNEQFF
once	TRBV7-9	TRBJ1-3	CASSLPQGFSGNTIYF
few	TRBV28	TRBJ1-5	CASSAFPRGGNQPQHF
.	TRBV2	TRBJ1-1	CASSEGPGTNTEAFF
.	TRBV5-5	TRBJ1-2	CASTSLANYGYTF
.	TRBV6-6	TRBJ1-2	CASSYGQQGYTF
.	TRBV28	TRBJ2-7	CASSPSGTASYEQYF
once	TRBV9	TRBJ2-5	CASSSPKTSAEETQYF
.	TRBV24-1	TRBJ1-2	CATSDSRVSNYGYTF
.	TRBV9	TRBJ2-3	CASSSLPGQNTQYF
.	TRBV28	TRBJ1-2	CASSLLQAYGYTF
.	TRBV27	TRBJ2-1	CASSFLGGAYNEQFF
.	TRBV19	TRBJ2-1	CASGQGDDNEQFF
.	TRBV9	TRBJ2-3	CASSARRGDSTDTQYF
.	TRBV7-3	TRBJ1-1	CASSLNPGTGGLGNEAFF
.	TRBV7-2	TRBJ1-2	CASSFTYQQGIFYGYTF
.	TRBV5-1	TRBJ1-3	CASSLGSGGNTIYF
.	TRBV9	TRBJ1-1	CASSATGDGNTEAFF
.	TRBV12-5	TRBJ1-3	CASQESGGALGNTIYF
.	TRBV6-2/TRBV6-3	TRBJ1-5	CASSFPKLQGSTVNGNQPQHF
.	TRBV7-9	TRBJ1-3	CASSASTGGDGNTIYF
.	TRBV21-1	TRBJ2-5	CASTPSGGANQETQYF
.	TRBV2	TRBJ2-1	CASSDLTGRLAGEQFF
.	TRBV6-5	TRBJ2-2	CASSLTGRELFF
.	TRBV6-5	TRBJ2-1	CASTSGDGDNEQFF
.	TRBV5-6	TRBJ1-2	CASSSGQVNTF
.	TRBV9	TRBJ1-3	CASSEQGRDTIYF
.	TRBV30	TRBJ1-4	CAWSVGVQQLGEKLFF
.	TRBV7-8	TRBJ2-2	CASSLRDRGNTGELFF
.	TRBV7-9	TRBJ1-1	CASSPFPYGQGTPEAFF
.	TRBV20-1	TRBJ2-3	CSAFSGGAQYF
.	TRBV15	TRBJ1-5	CATSRVYSNQPQHF
.	TRBV29-1	TRBJ1-2	CSVTGRVGGYTF
.	TRBV19	TRBJ2-7	CASSMGTAYYEQYF
few	TRBV7-2	TRBJ1-1	CASSLDFNTEAFF
.	TRBV19	TRBJ1-1	CAKGHLNTEAFF
.	TRBV6-5	TRBJ1-2	CASTKGGTYGYTF
.	TRBV12-5	TRBJ1-5	CASGLVRQAEYQPQHF